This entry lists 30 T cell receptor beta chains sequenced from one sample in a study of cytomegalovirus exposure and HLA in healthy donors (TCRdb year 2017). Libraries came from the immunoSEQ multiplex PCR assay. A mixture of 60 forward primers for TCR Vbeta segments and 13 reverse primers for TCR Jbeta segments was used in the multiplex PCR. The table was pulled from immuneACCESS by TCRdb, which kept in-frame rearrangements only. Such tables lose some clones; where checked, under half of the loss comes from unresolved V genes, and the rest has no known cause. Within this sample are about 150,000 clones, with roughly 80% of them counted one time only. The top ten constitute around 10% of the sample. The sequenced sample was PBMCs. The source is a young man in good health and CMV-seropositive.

The CDR3 loop is CASSLFAGKGPEAFF. Written as DNA, the CDR3 is TGTGCCAGCAGTTTATTTGCAGGGAAGGGCCCTGAAGCTTTCTTT. V and J are TRBV28 and TRBJ1-1; a possible D gene is TRBD1 (5 bases). The CDR3 covers 15 residues. The germline V gene encodes CDR1 MDHEN and CDR2 SYDVKM. Trimming stripped 1 base from V and 6 bases from J, with 15 bases between.

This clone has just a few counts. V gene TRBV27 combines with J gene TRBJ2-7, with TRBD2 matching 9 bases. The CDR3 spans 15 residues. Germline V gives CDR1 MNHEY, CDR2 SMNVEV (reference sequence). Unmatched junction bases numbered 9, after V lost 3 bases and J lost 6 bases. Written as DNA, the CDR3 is TGTGCCAGCAGTTTTTTGCCTAGCGGGAAGGGCGAGCAGTACTTC. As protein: CASSFLPSGKGEQYF.

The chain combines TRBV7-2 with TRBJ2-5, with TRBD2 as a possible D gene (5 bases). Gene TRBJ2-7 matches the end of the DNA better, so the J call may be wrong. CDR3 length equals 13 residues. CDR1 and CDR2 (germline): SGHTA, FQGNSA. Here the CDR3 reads CASSPGVGLEQYF. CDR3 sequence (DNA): TGTGCCAGCAGCCCCGGGGTTGGGCTCGAGCAGTACTTC.

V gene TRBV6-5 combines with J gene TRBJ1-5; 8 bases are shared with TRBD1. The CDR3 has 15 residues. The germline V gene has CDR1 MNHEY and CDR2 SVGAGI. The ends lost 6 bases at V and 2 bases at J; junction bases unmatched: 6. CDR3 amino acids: CASRVDRAGNQPQHF. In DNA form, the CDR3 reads TGTGCCAGCAGGGTGGACAGGGCTGGCAATCAGCCCCAGCATTTT.

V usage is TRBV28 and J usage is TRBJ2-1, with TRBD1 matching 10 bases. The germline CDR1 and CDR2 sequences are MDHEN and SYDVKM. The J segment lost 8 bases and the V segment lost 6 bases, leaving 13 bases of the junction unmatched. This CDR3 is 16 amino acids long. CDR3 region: CASSQRTGGFLDEQFF. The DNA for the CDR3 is TGTGCCAGCAGCCAGAGGACAGGGGGGTTTTTAGATGAGCAGTTCTTC.

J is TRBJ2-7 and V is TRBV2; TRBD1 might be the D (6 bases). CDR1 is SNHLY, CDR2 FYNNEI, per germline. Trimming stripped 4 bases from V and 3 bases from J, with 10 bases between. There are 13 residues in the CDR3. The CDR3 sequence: CASSVDRSYEQYF. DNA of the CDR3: TGTGCCAGCAGTGTTGACAGGAGCTACGAGCAGTACTTC.

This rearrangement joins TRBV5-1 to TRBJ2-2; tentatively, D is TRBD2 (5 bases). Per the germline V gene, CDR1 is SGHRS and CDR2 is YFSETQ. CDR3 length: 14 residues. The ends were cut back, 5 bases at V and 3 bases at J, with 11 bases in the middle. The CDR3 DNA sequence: TGCGCCAGCAGAGAGGGTACGGACACCGGGGAGCTGTTTTTT. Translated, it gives CASREGTDTGELFF.

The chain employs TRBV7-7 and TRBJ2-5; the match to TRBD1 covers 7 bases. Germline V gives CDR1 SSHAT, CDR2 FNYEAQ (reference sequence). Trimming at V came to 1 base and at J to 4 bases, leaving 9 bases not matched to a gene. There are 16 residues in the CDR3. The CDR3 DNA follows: TGTGCCAGCAGCTTAGAGTTGGGACAGAATTCAGAGACCCAGTACTTC. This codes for CASSLELGQNSETQYF.

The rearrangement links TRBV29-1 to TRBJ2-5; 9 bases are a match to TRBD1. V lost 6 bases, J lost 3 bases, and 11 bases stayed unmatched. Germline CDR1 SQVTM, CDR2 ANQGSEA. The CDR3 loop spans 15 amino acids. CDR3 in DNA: TGCAGCGTCAAGGAGGGAGGGACAGGGAAAGAGACCCAGTACTTC. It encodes CSVKEGGTGKETQYF.

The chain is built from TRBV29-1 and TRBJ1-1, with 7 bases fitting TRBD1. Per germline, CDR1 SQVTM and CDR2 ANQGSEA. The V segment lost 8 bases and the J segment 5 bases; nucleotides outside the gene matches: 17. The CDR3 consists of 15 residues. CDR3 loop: CSISLGQPFATEAFF. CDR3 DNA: TGCAGCATTTCCCTGGGACAGCCCTTCGCAACTGAAGCTTTCTTT.

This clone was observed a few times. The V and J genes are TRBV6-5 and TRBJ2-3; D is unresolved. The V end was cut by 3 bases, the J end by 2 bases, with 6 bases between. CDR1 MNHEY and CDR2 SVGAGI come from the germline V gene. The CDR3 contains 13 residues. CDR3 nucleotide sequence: TGTGCCAGCAGTTATGCGTTCACAGATACGCAGTATTTT. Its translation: CASSYAFTDTQYF.

This CDR3 is CATLSAGGPLEQFF. CDR3 bases: TGTGCCACTCTAAGTGCGGGAGGGCCTCTCGAGCAGTTCTTC. V and J are TRBV19 and TRBJ2-1; TRBD2 matches at 9 bases. The CDR3 spans 14 residues. Per the germline V gene, CDR1 is LNHDA and CDR2 is SQIVND (reference sequence). The trim removed 10 bases at V and 10 bases at J, leaving 14 bases unmatched.

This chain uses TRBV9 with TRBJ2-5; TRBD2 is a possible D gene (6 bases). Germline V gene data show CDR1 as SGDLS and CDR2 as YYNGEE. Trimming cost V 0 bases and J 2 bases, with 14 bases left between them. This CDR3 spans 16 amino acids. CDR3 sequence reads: CASSVGGGRGQETQYF. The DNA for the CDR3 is TGTGCCAGCAGCGTAGGTGGCGGACGGGGGCAAGAGACCCAGTACTTC. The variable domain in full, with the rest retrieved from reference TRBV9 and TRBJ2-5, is DSGVTQTPKHLITATGQRVTLRCSPRSGDLSVYWYQQSLDQGLQFLIQYYNGEERAKGNILERFSAQQFPDLHSELNLSSLELGDSALYFCASSVGGGRGQETQYFGPGTRLLVL.

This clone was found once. The CDR3 DNA reads TGTGCCAGCAGCTCCGGGAGGGCCGGAAATGAGCAGTTCTTC. Translating it yields CASSSGRAGNEQFF. The rearrangement joins TRBV7-6 to TRBJ2-1; 8 nucleotides line up with TRBD2. The CDR3 runs 14 residues. CDR1 and CDR2 from the germline V gene are SGHVS and FNYEAQ. V was clipped by 4 bases and J by 7 bases; unmatched bases: 6.

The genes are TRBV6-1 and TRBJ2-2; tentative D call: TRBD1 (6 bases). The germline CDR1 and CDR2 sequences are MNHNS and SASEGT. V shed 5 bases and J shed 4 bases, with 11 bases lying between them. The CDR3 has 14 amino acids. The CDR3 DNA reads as TGTGCCAGCAGTTTAATCAGGGGCACCGGGGAGCTGTTTTTT. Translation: CASSLIRGTGELFF.

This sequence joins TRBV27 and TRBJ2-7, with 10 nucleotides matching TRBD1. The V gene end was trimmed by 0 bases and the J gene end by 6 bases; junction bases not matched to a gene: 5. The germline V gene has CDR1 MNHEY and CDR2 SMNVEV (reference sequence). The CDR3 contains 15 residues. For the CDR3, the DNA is TGTGCCAGCAGTTTATCCTCGACAGGGGGCCGCGAGCAGTACTTC. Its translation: CASSLSSTGGREQYF.

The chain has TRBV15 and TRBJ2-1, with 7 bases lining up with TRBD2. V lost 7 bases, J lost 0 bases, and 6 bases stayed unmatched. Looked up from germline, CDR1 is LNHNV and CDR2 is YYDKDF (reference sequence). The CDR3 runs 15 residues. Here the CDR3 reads CATTKGLSSYNEQFF. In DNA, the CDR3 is TGTGCCACCACCAAGGGACTAAGCTCCTACAATGAGCAGTTCTTC.

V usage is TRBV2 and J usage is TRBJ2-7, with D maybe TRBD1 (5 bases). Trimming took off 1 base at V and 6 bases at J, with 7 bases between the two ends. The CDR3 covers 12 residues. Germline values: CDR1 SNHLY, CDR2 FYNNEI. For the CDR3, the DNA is TGTGCCAGCAGTGAAGGTAGGGGCGAGCAGTACTTC. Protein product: CASSEGRGEQYF.

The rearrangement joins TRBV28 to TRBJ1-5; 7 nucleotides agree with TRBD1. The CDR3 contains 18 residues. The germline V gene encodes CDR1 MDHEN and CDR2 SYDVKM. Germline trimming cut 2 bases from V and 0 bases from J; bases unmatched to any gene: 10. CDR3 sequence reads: CASSLAPPGTDSNQPQHF. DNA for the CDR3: TGTGCCAGCAGTTTAGCCCCCCCCGGGACAGATAGCAATCAGCCCCAGCATTTT.

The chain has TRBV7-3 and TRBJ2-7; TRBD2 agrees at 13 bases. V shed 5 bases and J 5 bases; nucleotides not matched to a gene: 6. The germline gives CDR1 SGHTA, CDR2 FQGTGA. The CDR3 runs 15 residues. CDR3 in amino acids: CASSDGLAGAHEQYF. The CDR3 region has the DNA TGTGCCAGCAGCGATGGACTAGCGGGAGCCCACGAGCAGTACTTC.

The CDR3 nucleotides are TGTGCCAGCAGTTTATCGGCAGCGGGGGGGGCCCACGAGCAGTACTTC. Translation gives CASSLSAAGGAHEQYF. The chain is built from TRBV27 and TRBJ2-7; 10 bases are a match to TRBD2. Germline CDR1 reads MNHEY; CDR2 reads SMNVEV (reference sequence). The CDR3 is 16 amino acids. V shed 0 bases and J 5 bases; nucleotides not matched to a gene: 7.

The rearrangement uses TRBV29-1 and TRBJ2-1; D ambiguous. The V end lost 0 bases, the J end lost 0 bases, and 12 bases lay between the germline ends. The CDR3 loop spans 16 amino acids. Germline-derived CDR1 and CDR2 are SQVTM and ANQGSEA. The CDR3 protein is CSVEDRGTVSYNEQFF. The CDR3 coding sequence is TGCAGCGTTGAAGATCGTGGCACCGTCTCCTACAATGAGCAGTTCTTC.

The CDR3 DNA reads as TGTGCCAGTAGGGGGGGGGAGACCCAGTACTTC. This sequence encodes CASRGGETQYF. The rearrangement joins TRBV19 to TRBJ2-5, with 7 bases matching TRBD2. With V trimmed by 6 bases and J by 5 bases, 0 bases remained unmatched. Germline CDR1 LNHDA, CDR2 SQIVND (reference sequence). The CDR3 length is 11 residues.

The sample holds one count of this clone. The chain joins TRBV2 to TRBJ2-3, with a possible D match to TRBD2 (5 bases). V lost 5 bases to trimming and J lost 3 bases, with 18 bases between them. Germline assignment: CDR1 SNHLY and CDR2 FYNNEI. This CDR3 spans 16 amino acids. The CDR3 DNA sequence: TGTGCCAGCAGTCGACCTGACACCCCGGGGACAGATACGCAGTATTTT. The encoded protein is CASSRPDTPGTDTQYF.

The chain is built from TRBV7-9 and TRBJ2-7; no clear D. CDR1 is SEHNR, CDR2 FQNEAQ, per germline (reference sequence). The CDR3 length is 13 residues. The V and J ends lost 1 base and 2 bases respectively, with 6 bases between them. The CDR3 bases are TGTGCCAGCAGCTTAGAACCAGCCTACGAGCAGTACTTC. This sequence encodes CASSLEPAYEQYF.

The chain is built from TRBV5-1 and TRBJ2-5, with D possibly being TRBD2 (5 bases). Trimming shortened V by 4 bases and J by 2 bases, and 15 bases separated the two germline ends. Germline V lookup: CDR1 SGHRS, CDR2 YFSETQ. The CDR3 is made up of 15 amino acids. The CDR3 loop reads CASSLLTGVQETQYF. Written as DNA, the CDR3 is TGCGCCAGCAGCCTTCTTACCGGGGTTCAAGAGACCCAGTACTTC.

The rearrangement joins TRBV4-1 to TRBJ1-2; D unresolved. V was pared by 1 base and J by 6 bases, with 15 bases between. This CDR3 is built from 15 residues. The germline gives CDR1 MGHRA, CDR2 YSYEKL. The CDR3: CASSQVAPGMDGYTF. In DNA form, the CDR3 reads TGCGCCAGCAGCCAAGTTGCTCCGGGGATGGATGGCTACACCTTC.

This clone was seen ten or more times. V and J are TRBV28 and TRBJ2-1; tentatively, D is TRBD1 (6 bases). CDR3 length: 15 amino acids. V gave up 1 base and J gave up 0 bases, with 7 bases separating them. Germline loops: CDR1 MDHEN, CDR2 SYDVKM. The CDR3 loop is CASSLLDSSYNEQFF. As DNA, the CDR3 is TGTGCCAGCAGTTTATTGGACAGCTCCTACAATGAGCAGTTCTTC.

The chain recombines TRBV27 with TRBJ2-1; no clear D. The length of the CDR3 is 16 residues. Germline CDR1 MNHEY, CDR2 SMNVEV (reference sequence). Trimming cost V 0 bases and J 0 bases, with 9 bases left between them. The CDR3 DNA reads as TGTGCCAGCAGTTTATCGCGGCAGAGCTCCTACAATGAGCAGTTCTTC. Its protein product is CASSLSRQSSYNEQFF.

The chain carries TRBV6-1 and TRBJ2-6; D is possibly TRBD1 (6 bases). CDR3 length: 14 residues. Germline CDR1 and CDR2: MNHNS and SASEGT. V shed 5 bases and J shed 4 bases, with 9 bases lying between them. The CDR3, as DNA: TGTGCCAGCAGTAACAGGGTGGGGGCCAACGTCCTGACTTTC. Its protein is CASSNRVGANVLTF.